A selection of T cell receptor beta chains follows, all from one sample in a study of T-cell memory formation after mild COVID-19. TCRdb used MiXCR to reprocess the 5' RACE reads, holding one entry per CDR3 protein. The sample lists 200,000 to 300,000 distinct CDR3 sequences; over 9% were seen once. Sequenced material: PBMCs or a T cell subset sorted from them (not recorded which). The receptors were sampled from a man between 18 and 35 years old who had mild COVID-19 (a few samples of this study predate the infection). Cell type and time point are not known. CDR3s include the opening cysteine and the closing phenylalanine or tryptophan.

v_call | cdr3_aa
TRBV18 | CASSPVTGNQPQHF
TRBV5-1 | CASSLAVGAYTGELFF
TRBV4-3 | CASSPGGLSGDTQYF
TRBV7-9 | CASASTDTQYF
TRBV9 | CASSVATGLTEAFF
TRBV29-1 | CSVSQGLLGNQPQHF
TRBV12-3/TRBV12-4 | CASRGKAEAFF
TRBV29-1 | CSVGDTTDTQYF
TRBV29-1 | CSVELAGAQETQYF
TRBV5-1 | CASSLERGAYEQFF
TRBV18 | CASSPPGGFAETQYF
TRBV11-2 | CASSSTLQDTQYF
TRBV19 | CASSVVQGPLGEQYF
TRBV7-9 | CASSPGRGVNNQPQHF
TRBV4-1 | CASSRNFPGTLGYTF
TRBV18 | CASSPAGEGTEAFF
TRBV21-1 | CASSKWTGEGDQPQHF
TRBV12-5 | CASGTALARIPSTDTQYF
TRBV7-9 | CASSLVSQNIQYF
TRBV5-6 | CASSLRYNEKLFF
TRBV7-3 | CASSLNSGGLYNEQFF
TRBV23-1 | CASSQSPDPDENTQYF
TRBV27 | CASSLGFGGPYEQYF
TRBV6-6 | CASTHLQWGSNQPQHF
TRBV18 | CASSPPQGQPQHF
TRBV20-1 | CSARSGGAPGANVLTF
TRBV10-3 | CAISESRGETEAFF
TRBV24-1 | CATSDFRGVQETQYF
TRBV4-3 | CASSQDLGQGLVLFF
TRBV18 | CASSQGTGGNQPQHF
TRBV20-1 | CSAREASGDQETQYF
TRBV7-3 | CASSTTRTEAFF